The rows below give T cell receptor beta chains drawn from one sample of a study of patients and donors after allogeneic stem cell transplantation. MiXCR was run by TCRdb on the RT-PCR reads, yielding one entry per CDR3 protein. Of about 410,000 distinct CDR3 sequences in the sample, 15% to 20% were seen once. The sample consisted of blood, either unsorted or a sorted T cell fraction (not recorded which). Every receptor here comes from a human donor who was either an allogeneic HSCT recipient or a stem cell or donor lymphocyte infusion donor (not recorded which). It is not recorded whose cells these are; they may come from a transplant donor. CDR3s include the opening cysteine and the closing phenylalanine or tryptophan. Fields, in order: V gene, J gene, clone size, D gene, CDR3 protein, CDR3 DNA. The D gene is left open where the match is weak. Size is omitted from some rows. Given values are once, few, many or a class for expanded clones.

TRBV10-3	TRBJ2-3	few	TRBD2	CAIRQGHRDYSTDTQYF	TGTGCCATCAGGCAGGGTCACCGGGACTATAGCACAGATACGCAGTATTTT
TRBV12-3/TRBV12-4	TRBJ1-1	-	-	CASTLFRELITEAFF	TGTGCCAGCACCCTATTCAGGGAATTGATCACTGAAGCTTTCTTT
TRBV20-1	TRBJ1-2	-	-	CSARARGYRGYTF	TGCAGTGCTCGGGCCAGGGGATATCGGGGCTACACCTTC
TRBV4-1	TRBJ2-3	many	-	CASSPLEGTDTQYF	TGCGCCAGCAGCCCGTTGGAGGGCACAGATACGCAGTATTTT
TRBV29-1	TRBJ1-3	-	-	CSAADILSGNTIYF	TGCAGCGCCGCTGACATTCTCTCTGGAAACACCATATATTTT
TRBV10-3	TRBJ2-3	many	-	CAISHFLATLDTQYF	TGTGCCATCAGTCACTTTCTGGCCACGCTGGATACGCAGTATTTT
TRBV20-1	TRBJ2-7	-	-	CSAKSYEQYF	TGCAGTGCTAAATCCTACGAGCAGTACTTC
TRBV15	TRBJ2-2	-	-	CATSIVRNTGELFF	TGTGCCACCAGCATAGTTCGGAACACCGGGGAGCTGTTTTTT
TRBV2	TRBJ2-1	few	-	CASSERVVSYNEQFF	TGTGCCAGCAGTGAACGGGTAGTCTCCTACAATGAGCAGTTCTTC
TRBV3-1	TRBJ2-1	-	TRBD2	CASSQASGRRNEQFF	TGTGCCAGCAGCCAAGCCAGCGGGAGGCGGAATGAGCAGTTCTTC
TRBV20-1	TRBJ2-7	-	-	CSARNTGKGYEQYF	TGCAGTGCTAGAAACACAGGGAAGGGTTACGAGCAGTACTTC
TRBV4-2	TRBJ2-5	-	TRBD2	CASSRLGLAGGPRQETQYF	TGTGCCAGCAGCCGCCTGGGACTAGCGGGGGGGCCCCGGCAGGAGACCCAGTACTTC
TRBV12-3/TRBV12-4	TRBJ2-7	-	TRBD2	CASSFLLGLAGGSHYEQYF	TGTGCCAGCAGTTTCCTCTTGGGACTAGCGGGGGGCTCCCACTACGAGCAGTACTTC
TRBV7-9	TRBJ1-6	-	-	CASSNRDGINNSPLHF	TGTGCCAGCAGCAATCGGGACGGAATCAATAATTCACCCCTCCACTTT
TRBV19	TRBJ1-5	few	TRBD1	CASSIGTGVNQPQHF	TGTGCCAGTAGTATCGGGACAGGGGTCAATCAGCCCCAGCATTTT
TRBV7-9	TRBJ2-3	-	-	CASSLAVSGSTDTQYF	TGTGCCAGCAGCTTAGCGGTCTCGGGCAGCACAGATACGCAGTATTTT
TRBV6-1	TRBJ2-7	few	-	CASAKQTDSTYEQYF	TGTGCCAGTGCTAAACAGACAGACTCTACCTACGAGCAGTACTTC
TRBV5-1	TRBJ2-7	-	TRBD2	CASRYREGSYEQYF	TGCGCCAGCAGGTATCGGGAGGGATCCTACGAGCAGTACTTC
TRBV9	TRBJ1-1	few	-	CASSARDINEAFF	TGTGCCAGCAGCGCCAGGGATATAAATGAAGCTTTCTTT
TRBV9	TRBJ2-2	-	-	CASSVGVNPGELFF	TGTGCCAGCAGCGTAGGCGTTAACCCCGGGGAGCTGTTTTTT
TRBV7-6	TRBJ1-1	many	-	CASSLATPVDTEAFF	TGTGCCAGCAGCTTAGCGACCCCCGTGGACACTGAAGCTTTCTTT
TRBV11-2	TRBJ2-7	once	-	CASSLGGMGGATYEQYF	TGTGCCAGCAGCTTAGGAGGTATGGGGGGGGCGACCTACGAGCAGTACTTC
TRBV6-1	TRBJ2-7	-	TRBD2	CASSEPPGLAYSYEQYF	TGTGCCAGCAGTGAACCGCCGGGACTAGCGTATTCCTACGAGCAGTACTTC
TRBV6-1	TRBJ2-7	many	-	CARSIGTYYEQYF	TGTGCCAGGAGCATTGGGACCTACTACGAGCAGTACTTC
TRBV21-1	TRBJ2-1	few	-	CASSKALQGAVNEQFF	TGTGCCAGCAGCAAAGCGCTCCAGGGGGCGGTCAATGAGCAGTTCTTC
TRBV7-9	TRBJ2-7	-	-	CASSLALGTLRNEQYF	TGTGCCAGCAGCTTAGCGCTTGGGACACTCCGTAACGAGCAGTACTTC
TRBV20-1	TRBJ1-6	few	TRBD1	CSAWTGALNSPLHF	TGCAGTGCGTGGACAGGGGCCCTTAATTCACCCCTCCACTTT
TRBV10-3	TRBJ1-2	-	TRBD1	CAISDYRGAINYGYTF	TGTGCCATCAGTGATTACAGGGGGGCCATTAACTATGGCTACACCTTC
TRBV4-2	TRBJ2-1	few	TRBD2	CASSQDVAGGLVEQFF	TGTGCCAGCAGCCAAGATGTAGCGGGGGGCCTAGTTGAGCAGTTCTTC
TRBV9	TRBJ1-3	few	-	CASSVGISGNTIYF	TGTGCCAGCAGCGTAGGTATCTCTGGAAACACCATATATTTT
TRBV2	TRBJ2-7	-	TRBD2	CASMGTSVSYEQYF	TGTGCCAGCATGGGGACTAGCGTTTCCTACGAGCAGTACTTC
TRBV12-3/TRBV12-4	TRBJ2-2	many	TRBD1	CASRDRGNTGELFF	TGTGCCAGCAGAGACAGGGGAAACACCGGGGAGCTGTTTTTT
TRBV23-1	TRBJ2-5	-	TRBD2	CASSHGMWLAGGQETQYF	TGCGCCAGCAGTCATGGCATGTGGCTAGCGGGGGGGCAAGAGACCCAGTACTTC
TRBV4-1	TRBJ2-1	few	-	CASSIDPYNEQFF	TGCGCCAGCAGTATCGACCCGTACAATGAGCAGTTCTTC
TRBV9	TRBJ2-4	few	TRBD1	CASSVEGAGKNIQYF	TGTGCCAGCAGCGTCGAGGGGGCGGGCAAAAACATTCAGTACTTC
TRBV6-6	TRBJ1-2	-	-	CASSPQTYGYTF	TGTGCCAGCAGCCCACAGACCTATGGCTACACCTTC
TRBV9	TRBJ1-1	few	-	CASSGGPKGAFEMNTEAFF	TGTGCCAGCAGCGGCGGGCCAAAAGGAGCATTTGAAATGAACACTGAAGCTTTCTTT
TRBV29-1	TRBJ2-5	-	-	CSVGWREEQETQYF	TGCAGCGTTGGTTGGAGGGAGGAACAAGAGACCCAGTACTTC
TRBV6-5	TRBJ2-1	-	TRBD2	CASSYGTSGGEQFF	TGTGCCAGCAGTTATGGGACTAGCGGGGGTGAGCAGTTCTTC
TRBV6-6	TRBJ2-3	few	-	CASSYPRDTQYF	TGTGCCAGCAGTTACCCCCGGGATACGCAGTATTTT
TRBV11-2	TRBJ2-7	many	-	CASSSGLSLKQYF	TGTGCCAGCAGCTCGGGACTCTCCCTGAAGCAGTACTTC
TRBV25-1	TRBJ2-5	-	-	CASSVGSRLLLYF	TGTGCCAGCAGTGTGGGGAGTAGACTACTCCTGTACTTC
TRBV28	TRBJ1-4	-	-	CASKALNEKLFF	TGTGCCAGTAAAGCTCTGAATGAAAAACTGTTTTTT
TRBV12-3/TRBV12-4	TRBJ2-1	-	TRBD1	CASSLYAGTGSNEQFF	TGTGCCAGCAGTTTATATGCGGGGACAGGGAGTAATGAGCAGTTCTTC
TRBV3-1	TRBJ2-1	-	-	CASSQGIEQFF	TGTGCCAGCAGCCAAGGTATTGAGCAGTTCTTC
TRBV7-9	TRBJ2-7	few	TRBD2	CASSLGGLARRYEQYF	TGTGCCAGCAGCTTAGGCGGACTAGCGCGACGCTACGAGCAGTACTTC
TRBV4-1	TRBJ2-2	few	-	CASSQDDRSTGELFF	TGCGCCAGCAGCCAAGATGACCGAAGCACCGGGGAGCTGTTTTTT
TRBV15	TRBJ1-1	few	-	CATSSDPIDSGTEAFF	TGTGCCACCAGCAGCGATCCCATTGACAGTGGGACTGAAGCTTTCTTT
TRBV19	TRBJ1-5	-	-	CASSTTVRGNQPQHF	TGTGCCAGTAGTACCACCGTTCGCGGCAATCAGCCCCAGCATTTT